This T cell receptor beta chain was documented in a study of blood T cell repertoires in COVID-19. Across the whole study: COVID-19 samples, acute and convalescent, were from the United States, Italy and Spain. T cells, B-cell-depleted T cells, or PBMCs provided the cDNA or gDNA that served as material.

J lost 6 bases, V lost 8 bases, and 14 bases had no gene match. CDR1 is SEHNR and CDR2 is FQNEAQ in the germline V gene (reference sequence). The CDR3 consists of 16 residues. The authors' processing: Researchers report that nucleated cell counts were estimated from reference gene primer amplification. TCRdb's table, derived via immunoSEQ multiplex PCR, lists solely in-frame clones and lacks some. V and J calls and clone size are copied from that table; D and trimming were computed from the DNA. The data hold over 150,000 clones, with around 82% observed a single time. Sequencing used peripheral blood. The sequence derives from a man aged 18 to 35 with active or convalescent COVID-19. The rearrangement links TRBV7-9 to TRBJ2-2; 8 bases are a match to TRBD2. The chain's CDR3 is CASSRAGGLESGELFF. DNA for the CDR3: TGTGCCAGCTCCCGTGCGGGGGGCCTTGAGTCCGGGGAGCTGTTTTTT.